The rows below give T cell receptor beta chains drawn from one sample of a study of control samples from healthy donors and cancer patients. Repertoires were generated with immunoSEQ multiplex PCR, while TCRdb's copy carries only in-frame clones and drops some. Among about 86,000 clones, less than 90% were seen once, and the ten largest hold 9.5% to 10%. Sequenced input: PBMCs. These receptors all stem from a woman between 50 and 59 years old with colorectal cancer. Both conserved end residues are part of each CDR3. D genes are given only for firm matches. Size is stated for part of the rows, as once, few or many counts, or as a class when the clone is expanded.

j_call v_call d_call clone_size cdr3_nt cdr3_aa
TRBJ2-3 TRBV11-3 . . TGTGCCAGCAGCTTAAGCACTAGCAGGCGCACAGATACGCAGTATTTT CASSLSTSRRTDTQYF
TRBJ1-1 TRBV6-5 TRBD1 . TGTGCCAGCAGTTACCCCGGGACAGGGGGCACTGAAGCTTTCTTT CASSYPGTGGTEAFF
TRBJ1-5 TRBV5-1 TRBD1 once TGCGCCAGCAGCTATGGGGACAGGGTAGATCAGCCCCAGCATTTT CASSYGDRVDQPQHF
TRBJ2-5 TRBV19 . once TGTGCCAGTAGCCACGAGGGGGGGGCCCAAGAGACCCAGTACTTC CASSHEGGAQETQYF
TRBJ2-3 TRBV11-3 . . TGTGCCAGCAGCTTAGGCGCCTCTAGCACAGATACGCAGTATTTT CASSLGASSTDTQYF
TRBJ1-2 TRBV6-5 . . TGTGCCAGCATCCAGAACTATGGCTACACCTTC CASIQNYGYTF
TRBJ2-3 TRBV21-1 . few TGTGCCAGGGGCATTGCTAGCACAGATACGCAGTATTTT CARGIASTDTQYF
TRBJ2-1 TRBV6-1 TRBD2 few TGTGCCAGCAGTGAAGGGGGGGGTATTCCCGGTGAGCAGTTCTTC CASSEGGGIPGEQFF
TRBJ1-5 TRBV4-3 TRBD1 . TGCGCCAGCAGCCCCAGCTGGCACGGGTTAGGGGGCGGATCTCAGCCCCAGCATTTT CASSPSWHGLGGGSQPQHF
TRBJ2-2 TRBV5-6 TRBD1 few TGTGCCAGCAGCCAGGACAGGAGGTGGACCGGGGAGCTGTTTTTT CASSQDRRWTGELFF
TRBJ2-2 TRBV6-6 TRBD1 . TGTGCCAGCAGAACAACCGGGACAGGGGACACCGGGGAGCTGTTTTTT CASRTTGTGDTGELFF
TRBJ2-5 TRBV5-6 TRBD2 . TGTGCCAGCCTCTCAAGCGGGGGGGCCAACCCAAGATCCCAAGAGACCCAGTACTTC CASLSSGGANPRSQETQYF
TRBJ1-1 TRBV30 . . TGTGCCTGGGTGTTAAACACTGAAGCTTTCTTT CAWVLNTEAFF
TRBJ1-6 TRBV19 . . TGTGCCAGTAGTATAGACTTTGTTGGGGGATGGTCACCCCTCCACTTT CASSIDFVGGWSPLHF
TRBJ1-2 TRBV19 . . TGTGCCAGTCGCCCCCCGGGGCGCAACTATGGCTACACCTTC CASRPPGRNYGYTF
TRBJ1-1 TRBV6-5 . . TGTGCCAGCAGTTACGGGGCGGTATCTTTCTTT CASSYGAVSFF
TRBJ2-3 TRBV7-2 TRBD1 . TGTGCCAGCACCCAACAGGGGGCTGGGGATACGCAGTATTTT CASTQQGAGDTQYF
TRBJ1-2 TRBV5-1 . . TGCGCCAGCAGCTTGGGGGGCCTTGGAACTAACTATGGCTACACCTTC CASSLGGLGTNYGYTF
TRBJ2-3 TRBV10-3 . . TGTGCCATCAGTGAGACCCAAAACCTGGCGGGGAGCACAGATACGCAGTATTTT CAISETQNLAGSTDTQYF
TRBJ2-5 TRBV6-1 . . TGTGCCAGCAGTGACCTGAAGGGGACGGACCAAGAGACCCAGTACTTC CASSDLKGTDQETQYF
TRBJ1-3 TRBV10-3 TRBD1 few TGTGCCATCAGTGATTCGGACAGGGGAAGGGTGTACGGAAACACCATATATTTT CAISDSDRGRVYGNTIYF
TRBJ2-1 TRBV4-3 TRBD2 few TGCGCCAGCAGCCAAGAGGATCGTTCTAGCGGGTACAATGAGCAGTTCTTC CASSQEDRSSGYNEQFF
TRBJ2-1 TRBV5-1 TRBD2 . TGCGCCAGCAGCCAAGGACTAGCGGGGATCGGTGAGCAGTTCTTC CASSQGLAGIGEQFF
TRBJ2-1 TRBV3-1/TRBV3-2 . . TGTGCCAGCAGCCCGGCCCGGAACAATGAGCAGTTCTTC CASSPARNNEQFF
TRBJ2-3 TRBV7-2 TRBD1 . TGTGCCAGCAGCTTAGCCCGGGACAGGGTAACAGATACGCAGTATTTT CASSLARDRVTDTQYF
TRBJ1-3 TRBV6-1 . few TGTGCCAGCAGTGAAGGTTCACTAGGGATCTCTGGAAACACCATATATTTT CASSEGSLGISGNTIYF
TRBJ2-2 TRBV19 . . TGTGCCAGTAGTCGGGGCCAGGGTGCGACCGGGGAGCTGTTTTTT CASSRGQGATGELFF
TRBJ1-4 TRBV5-8 TRBD1 . TGTGCCAGCAGCACGGGGGGACAGGGAACTAATGAAAAACTGTTTTTT CASSTGGQGTNEKLFF
TRBJ2-3 TRBV3-1/TRBV3-2 TRBD1 . TGTGCCAGCAGCCGGCGGACAGGGGGGACAGATACGCAGTATTTT CASSRRTGGTDTQYF
TRBJ1-2 TRBV6-1 TRBD1 . TGTGCCAGCAGTGAAGAGGGACAGTTCTATGGCTACACCTTC CASSEEGQFYGYTF
TRBJ1-3 TRBV14 . once TGTGCCAGCAGCCAAGGACAGTTCCCCGGAGGAAACACCATATATTTT CASSQGQFPGGNTIYF